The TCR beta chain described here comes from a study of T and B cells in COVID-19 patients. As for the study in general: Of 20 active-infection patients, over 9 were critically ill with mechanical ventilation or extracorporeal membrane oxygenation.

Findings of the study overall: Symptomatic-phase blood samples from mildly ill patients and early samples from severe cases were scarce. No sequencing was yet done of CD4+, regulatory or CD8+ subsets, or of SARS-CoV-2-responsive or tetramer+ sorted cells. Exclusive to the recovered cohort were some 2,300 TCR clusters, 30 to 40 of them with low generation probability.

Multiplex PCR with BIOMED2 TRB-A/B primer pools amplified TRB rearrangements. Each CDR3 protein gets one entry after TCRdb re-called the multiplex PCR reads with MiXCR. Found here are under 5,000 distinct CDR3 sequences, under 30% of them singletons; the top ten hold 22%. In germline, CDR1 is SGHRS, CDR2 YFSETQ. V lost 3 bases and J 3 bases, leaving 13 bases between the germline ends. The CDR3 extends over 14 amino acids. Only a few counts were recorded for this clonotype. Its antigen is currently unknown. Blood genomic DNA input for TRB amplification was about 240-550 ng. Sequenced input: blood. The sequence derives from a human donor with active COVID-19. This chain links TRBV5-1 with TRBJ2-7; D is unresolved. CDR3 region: CASSSLGLGYEQYF. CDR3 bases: TGCGCCAGCAGCTCGCTGGGTCTGGGCTACGAGCAGTACTTC. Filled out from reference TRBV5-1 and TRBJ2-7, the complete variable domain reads KAGVTQTPRYLIKTRGQQVTLSCSPISGHRSVSWYQQTPGQGLQFLFEYFSETQRNKGNFPGRFSGRQFSNSRSEMNVSTLELGDSALYLCASSSLGLGYEQYFGPGTRLTVT.